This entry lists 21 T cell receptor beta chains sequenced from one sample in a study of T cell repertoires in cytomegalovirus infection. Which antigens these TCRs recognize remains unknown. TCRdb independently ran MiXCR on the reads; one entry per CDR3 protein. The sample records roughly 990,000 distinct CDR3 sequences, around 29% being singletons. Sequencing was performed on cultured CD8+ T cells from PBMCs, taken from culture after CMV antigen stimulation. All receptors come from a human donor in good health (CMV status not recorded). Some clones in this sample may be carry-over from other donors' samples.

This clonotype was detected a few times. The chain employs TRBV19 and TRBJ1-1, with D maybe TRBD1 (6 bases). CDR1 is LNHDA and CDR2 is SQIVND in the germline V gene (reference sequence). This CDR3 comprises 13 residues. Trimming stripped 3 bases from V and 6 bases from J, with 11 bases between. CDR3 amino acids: CASSIKGGAEAFF. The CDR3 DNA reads TGTGCCAGTAGTATCAAGGGGGGGGCTGAAGCTTTCTTT.

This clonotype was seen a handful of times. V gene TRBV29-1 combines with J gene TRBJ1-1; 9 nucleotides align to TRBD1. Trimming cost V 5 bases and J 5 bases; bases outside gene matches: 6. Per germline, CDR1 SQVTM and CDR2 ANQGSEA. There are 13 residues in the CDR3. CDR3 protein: CSVRTGEGTEAFF. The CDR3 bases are TGCAGCGTTCGGACAGGGGAGGGGACTGAAGCTTTCTTT.

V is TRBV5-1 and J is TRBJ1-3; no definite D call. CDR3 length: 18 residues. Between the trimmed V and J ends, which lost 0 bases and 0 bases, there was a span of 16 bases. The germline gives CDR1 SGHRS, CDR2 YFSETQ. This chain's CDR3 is CASSLGDGGLTSGNTIYF. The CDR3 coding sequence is TGCGCCAGCAGCTTGGGTGACGGAGGGCTTACCTCTGGAAACACCATATATTTT.

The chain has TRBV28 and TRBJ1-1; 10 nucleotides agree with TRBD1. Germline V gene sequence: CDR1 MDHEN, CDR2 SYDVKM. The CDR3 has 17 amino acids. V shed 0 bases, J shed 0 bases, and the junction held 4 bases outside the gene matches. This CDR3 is CASSLWGTGALNTEAFF. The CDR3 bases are TGTGCCAGCAGTTTATGGGGGACAGGGGCGCTGAACACTGAAGCTTTCTTT.

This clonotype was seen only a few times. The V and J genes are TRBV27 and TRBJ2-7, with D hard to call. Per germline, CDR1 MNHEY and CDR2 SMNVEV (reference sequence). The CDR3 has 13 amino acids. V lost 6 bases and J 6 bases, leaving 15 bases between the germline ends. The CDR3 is CASRPLRDSEQYV. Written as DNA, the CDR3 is TGTGCCAGCAGACCCTTGCGAGATTCCGAGCAGTACGTC.

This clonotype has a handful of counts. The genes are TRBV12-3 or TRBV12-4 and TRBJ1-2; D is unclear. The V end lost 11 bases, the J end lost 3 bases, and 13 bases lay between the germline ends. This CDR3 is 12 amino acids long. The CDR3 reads CAVLRDDYGYTF. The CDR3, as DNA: TGTGCCGTCCTTAGGGATGACTATGGCTACACCTTC.

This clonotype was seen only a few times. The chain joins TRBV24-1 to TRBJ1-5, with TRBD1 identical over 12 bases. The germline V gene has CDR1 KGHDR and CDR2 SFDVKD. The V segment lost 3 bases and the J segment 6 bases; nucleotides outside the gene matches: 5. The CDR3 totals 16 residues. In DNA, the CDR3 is TGTGCCACCAGTGATCCGGGACAGGGGGCTCGTCAGCCCCAGCATTTT. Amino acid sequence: CATSDPGQGARQPQHF.

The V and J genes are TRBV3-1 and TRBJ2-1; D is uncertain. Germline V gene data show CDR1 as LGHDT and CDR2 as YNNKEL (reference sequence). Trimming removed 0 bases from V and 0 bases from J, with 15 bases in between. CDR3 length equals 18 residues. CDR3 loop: CASSQDPLLLSSYNEQFF. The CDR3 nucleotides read TGTGCCAGCAGCCAAGATCCCCTACTGCTCTCCTCCTACAATGAGCAGTTCTTC.

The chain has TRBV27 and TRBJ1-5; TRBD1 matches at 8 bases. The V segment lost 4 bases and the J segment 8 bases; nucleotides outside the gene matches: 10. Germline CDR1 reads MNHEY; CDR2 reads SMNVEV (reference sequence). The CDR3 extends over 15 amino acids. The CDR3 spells CASSSWTGPREPQHF. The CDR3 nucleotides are TGTGCCAGCAGTTCATGGACAGGGCCTAGGGAGCCCCAGCATTTT.

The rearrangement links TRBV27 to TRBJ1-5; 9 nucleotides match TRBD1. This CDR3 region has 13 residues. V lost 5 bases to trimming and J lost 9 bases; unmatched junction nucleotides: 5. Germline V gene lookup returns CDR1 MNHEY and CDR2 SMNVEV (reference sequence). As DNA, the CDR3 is TGTGCCAGCAGTCGGACAGGGGAGAGGCCCCAGCATTTT. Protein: CASSRTGERPQHF.

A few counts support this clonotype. The CDR3 coding sequence is TGTGCCAGCAGCTTAGAAGGCCTGGGGGGTAACACTGAAGCTTTCTTT. It yields the protein CASSLEGLGGNTEAFF. The chain uses TRBV11-2 and TRBJ1-1, with D possibly matching TRBD1 (5 bases). In germline, CDR1 is SGHAT, CDR2 FQNNGV. Trimming left V 0 bases short and J 2 bases short, with 13 bases between. CDR3 length: 16 amino acids.

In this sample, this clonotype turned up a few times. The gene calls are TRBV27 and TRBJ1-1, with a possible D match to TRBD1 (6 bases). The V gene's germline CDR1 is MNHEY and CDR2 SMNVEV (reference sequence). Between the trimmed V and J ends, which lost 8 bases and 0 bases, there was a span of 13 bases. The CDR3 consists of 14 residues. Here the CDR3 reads CASASGQLNTEAFF. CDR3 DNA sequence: TGTGCCAGCGCCTCGGGACAATTGAACACTGAAGCTTTCTTT.

In DNA form, the CDR3 reads TGTGCCAGCTCACCACCGGCGCCGAGCTCCTACAATGAGCAGTTCTTC. It yields the protein CASSPPAPSSYNEQFF. The rearrangement uses TRBV18 and TRBJ2-1; D gene uncertain. The V end was cut by 0 bases, the J end by 0 bases, with 9 bases between. CDR3 size: 16 residues. CDR1 KGHSH and CDR2 LQKENI come from the germline V gene.

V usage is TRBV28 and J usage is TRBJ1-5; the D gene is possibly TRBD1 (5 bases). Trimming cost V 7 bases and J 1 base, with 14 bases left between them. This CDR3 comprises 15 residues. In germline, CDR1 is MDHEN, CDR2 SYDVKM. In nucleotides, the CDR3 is TGTGCCAGCACCCCCGTTGGGGACAGCAATCAGCCCCAGCATTTT. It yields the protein CASTPVGDSNQPQHF.

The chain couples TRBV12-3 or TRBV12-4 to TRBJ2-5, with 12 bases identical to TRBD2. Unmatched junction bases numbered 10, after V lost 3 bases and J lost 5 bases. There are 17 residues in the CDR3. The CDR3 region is CASSFSSGGAMGETQYF. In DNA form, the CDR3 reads TGTGCCAGCAGTTTCTCTAGCGGGGGGGCAATGGGGGAGACCCAGTACTTC.

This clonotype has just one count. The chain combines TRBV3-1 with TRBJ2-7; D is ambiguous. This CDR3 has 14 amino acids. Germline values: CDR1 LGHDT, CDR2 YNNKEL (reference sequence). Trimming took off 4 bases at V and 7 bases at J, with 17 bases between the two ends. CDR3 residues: CASSPSRGVSEQYF. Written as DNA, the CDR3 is TGTGCCAGCAGCCCCAGTAGAGGAGTCAGTGAGCAGTACTTC.

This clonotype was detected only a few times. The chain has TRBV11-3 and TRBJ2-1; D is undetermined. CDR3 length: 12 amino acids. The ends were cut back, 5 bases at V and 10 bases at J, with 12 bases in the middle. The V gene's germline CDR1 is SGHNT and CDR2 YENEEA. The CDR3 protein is CASSLTFGEQFF. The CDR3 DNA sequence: TGTGCCAGCAGCCTTACCTTCGGGGAGCAGTTCTTC.

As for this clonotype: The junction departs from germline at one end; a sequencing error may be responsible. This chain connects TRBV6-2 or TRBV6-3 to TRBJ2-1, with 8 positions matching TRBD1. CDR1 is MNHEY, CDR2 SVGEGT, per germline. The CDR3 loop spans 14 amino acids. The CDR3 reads CASSYYGQGNEQFF. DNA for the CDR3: TGTGCCAGCAGCTACTACGGACAGGGCAATGAGCAGTTCTTC.

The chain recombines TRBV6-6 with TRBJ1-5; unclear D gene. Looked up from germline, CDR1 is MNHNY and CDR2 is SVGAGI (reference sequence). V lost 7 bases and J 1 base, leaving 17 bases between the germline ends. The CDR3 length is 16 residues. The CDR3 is CASTGFGRLSNQPQHF. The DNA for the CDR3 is TGTGCCAGCACTGGATTCGGACGTCTGAGCAATCAGCCCCAGCATTTT.

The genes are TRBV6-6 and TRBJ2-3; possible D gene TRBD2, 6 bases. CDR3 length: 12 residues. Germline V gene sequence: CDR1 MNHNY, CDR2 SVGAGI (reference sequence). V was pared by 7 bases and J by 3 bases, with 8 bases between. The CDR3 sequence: CASIAGTDTQYF. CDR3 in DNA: TGTGCCAGCATCGCGGGGACAGATACGCAGTATTTT.

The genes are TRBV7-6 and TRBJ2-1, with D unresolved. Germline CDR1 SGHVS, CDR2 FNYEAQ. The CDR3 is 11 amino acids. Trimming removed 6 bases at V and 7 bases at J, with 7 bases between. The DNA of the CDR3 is TGTGCCAGCAGACAGAATAATGAGCAGTTCTTC. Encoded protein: CASRQNNEQFF.